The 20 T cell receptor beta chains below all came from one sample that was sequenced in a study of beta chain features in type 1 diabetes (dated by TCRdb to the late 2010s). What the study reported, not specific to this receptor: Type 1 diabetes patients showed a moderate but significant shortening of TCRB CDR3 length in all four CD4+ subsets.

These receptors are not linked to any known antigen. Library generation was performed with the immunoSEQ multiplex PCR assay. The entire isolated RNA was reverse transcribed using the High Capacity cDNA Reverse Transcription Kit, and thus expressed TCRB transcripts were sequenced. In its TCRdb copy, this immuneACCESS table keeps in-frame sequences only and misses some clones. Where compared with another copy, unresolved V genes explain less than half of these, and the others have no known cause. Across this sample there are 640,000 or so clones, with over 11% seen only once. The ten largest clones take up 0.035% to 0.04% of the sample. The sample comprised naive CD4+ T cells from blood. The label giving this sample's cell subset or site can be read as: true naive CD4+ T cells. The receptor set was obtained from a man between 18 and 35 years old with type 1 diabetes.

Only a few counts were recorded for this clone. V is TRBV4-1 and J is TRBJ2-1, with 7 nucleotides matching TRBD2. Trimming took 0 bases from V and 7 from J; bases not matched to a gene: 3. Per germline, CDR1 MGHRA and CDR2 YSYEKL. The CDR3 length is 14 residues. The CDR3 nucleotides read TGCGCCAGCAGCCAAGATACCGGGAGGAATGAGCAGTTCTTC. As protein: CASSQDTGRNEQFF.

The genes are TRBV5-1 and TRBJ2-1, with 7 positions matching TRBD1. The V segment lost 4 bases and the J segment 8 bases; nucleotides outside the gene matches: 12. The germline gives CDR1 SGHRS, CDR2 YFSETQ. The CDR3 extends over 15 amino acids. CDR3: CASSLRPTGDDEQFF. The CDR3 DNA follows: TGCGCCAGCAGCCTAAGACCTACAGGGGACGATGAGCAGTTCTTC.

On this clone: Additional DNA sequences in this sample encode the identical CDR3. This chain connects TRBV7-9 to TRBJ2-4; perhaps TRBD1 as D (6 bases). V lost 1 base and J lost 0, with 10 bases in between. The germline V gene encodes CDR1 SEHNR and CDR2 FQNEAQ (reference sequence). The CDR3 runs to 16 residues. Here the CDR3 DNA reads TGTGCCAGCAGCTTAGGCCAGGGGTTAGCCAAAAACATTCAGTACTTC. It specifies CASSLGQGLAKNIQYF.

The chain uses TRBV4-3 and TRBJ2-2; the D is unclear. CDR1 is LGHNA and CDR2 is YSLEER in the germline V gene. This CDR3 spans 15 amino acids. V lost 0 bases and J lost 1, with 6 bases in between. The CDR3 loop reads CASSQEFENTGELFF. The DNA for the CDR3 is TGCGCCAGCAGCCAAGAATTCGAGAACACCGGGGAGCTGTTTTTT.

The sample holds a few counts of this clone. CDR3 region: CAWSVFSGIVLNYGYTF. CDR3 DNA sequence: TGTGCCTGGAGTGTATTCTCAGGGATCGTCCTTAACTATGGCTACACCTTC. The chain links TRBV30 to TRBJ1-2, with a tentative D call TRBD1 (5 bases). Germline V gene lookup returns CDR1 GTSNPN and CDR2 SVGIG (reference sequence). The CDR3 runs to 17 residues. V lost 0 bases and J 1 base, leaving 18 bases between the germline ends. Complete variable domain (other parts from reference TRBV30 and TRBJ1-2): SQTIHQWPATLVQPVGSPLSLECTVEGTSNPNLYWYRQAAGRGLQLLFYSVGIGQISSEVPQNLSASRPQDRQFILSSKKLLLSDSGFYLCAWSVFSGIVLNYGYTFGSGTRLTVV.

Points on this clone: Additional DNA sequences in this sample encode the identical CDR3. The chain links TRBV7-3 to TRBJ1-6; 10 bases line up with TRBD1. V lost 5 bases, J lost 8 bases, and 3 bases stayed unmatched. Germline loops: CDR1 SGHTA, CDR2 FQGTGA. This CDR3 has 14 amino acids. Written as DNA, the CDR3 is TGTGCCAGCAGCCCCGGGACAGGGGATTCACCCCTCCACTTT. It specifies CASSPGTGDSPLHF. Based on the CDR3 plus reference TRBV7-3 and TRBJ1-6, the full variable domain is GAGVSQTPSNKVTEKGKYVELRCDPISGHTALYWYRQSLGQGPEFLIYFQGTGAADDSGLPNDRFFAVRPEGSVSTLKIQRTERGDSAVYLCASSPGTGDSPLHFGNGTRLTVT.

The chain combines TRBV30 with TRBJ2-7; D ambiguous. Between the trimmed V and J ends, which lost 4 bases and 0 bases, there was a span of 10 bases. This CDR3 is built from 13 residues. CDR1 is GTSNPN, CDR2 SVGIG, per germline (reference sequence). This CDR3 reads CAWNRDFSYEQYF. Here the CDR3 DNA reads TGTGCCTGGAATAGGGATTTCTCCTACGAGCAGTACTTC.

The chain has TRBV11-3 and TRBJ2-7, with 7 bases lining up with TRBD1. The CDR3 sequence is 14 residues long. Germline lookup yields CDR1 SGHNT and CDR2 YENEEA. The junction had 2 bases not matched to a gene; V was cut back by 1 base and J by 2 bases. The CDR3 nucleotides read TGTGCCAGCAGCTTAGGGGACAGCCCCTACGAGCAGTACTTC. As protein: CASSLGDSPYEQYF.

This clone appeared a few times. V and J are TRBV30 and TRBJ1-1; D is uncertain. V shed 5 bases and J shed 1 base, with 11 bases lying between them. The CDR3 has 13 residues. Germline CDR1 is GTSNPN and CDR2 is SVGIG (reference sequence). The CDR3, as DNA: TGTGCCTGGCAGGCCCGGAGGAACACTGAAGCTTTCTTT. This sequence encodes CAWQARRNTEAFF. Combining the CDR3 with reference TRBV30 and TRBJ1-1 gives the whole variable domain SQTIHQWPATLVQPVGSPLSLECTVEGTSNPNLYWYRQAAGRGLQLLFYSVGIGQISSEVPQNLSASRPQDRQFILSSKKLLLSDSGFYLCAWQARRNTEAFFGQGTRLTVV.

CDR3 sequence: CASSQEGLYSYEQYF. As DNA, the CDR3 is TGCGCCAGCAGCCAAGAAGGACTCTACTCCTACGAGCAGTACTTC. The chain recombines TRBV4-3 with TRBJ2-7; D might be TRBD2 (5 bases). Per germline, CDR1 LGHNA and CDR2 YSLEER. The CDR3 spans 15 residues. The V and J ends lost 0 bases and 0 bases respectively, with 9 bases between them.

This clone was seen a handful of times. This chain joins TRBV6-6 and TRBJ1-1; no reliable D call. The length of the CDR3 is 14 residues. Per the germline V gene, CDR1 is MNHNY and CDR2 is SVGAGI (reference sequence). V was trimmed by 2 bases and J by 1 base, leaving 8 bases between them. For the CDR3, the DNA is TGTGCCAGCAGTTACGGGCCACAGAACACTGAAGCTTTCTTT. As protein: CASSYGPQNTEAFF.

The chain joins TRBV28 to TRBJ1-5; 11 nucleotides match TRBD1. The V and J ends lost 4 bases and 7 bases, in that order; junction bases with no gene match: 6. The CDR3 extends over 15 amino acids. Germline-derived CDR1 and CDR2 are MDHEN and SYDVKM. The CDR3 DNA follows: TGTGCCAGCAGTTCAGGGACAGGGGGTCGGCAGCCCCAGCATTTT. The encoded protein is CASSSGTGGRQPQHF.

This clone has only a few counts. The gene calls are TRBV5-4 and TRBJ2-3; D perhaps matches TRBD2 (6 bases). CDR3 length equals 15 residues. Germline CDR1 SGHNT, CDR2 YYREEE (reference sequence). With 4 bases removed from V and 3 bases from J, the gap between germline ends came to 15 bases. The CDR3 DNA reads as TGTGCCAGCAGCGCCTCCGGGACTTCTACAGATACGCAGTATTTT. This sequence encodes CASSASGTSTDTQYF.

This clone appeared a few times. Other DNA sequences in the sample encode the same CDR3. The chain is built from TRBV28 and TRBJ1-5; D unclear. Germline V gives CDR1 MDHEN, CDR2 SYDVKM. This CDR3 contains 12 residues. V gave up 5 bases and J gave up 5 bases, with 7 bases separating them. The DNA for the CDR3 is TGTGCCAGCAGTGGCGGGGATCAGCCCCAGCATTTT. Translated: CASSGGDQPQHF. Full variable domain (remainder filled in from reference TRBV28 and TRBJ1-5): DVKVTQSSRYLVKRTGEKVFLECVQDMDHENMFWYRQDPGLGLRLIYFSYDVKMKEKGDIPEGYSVSREKKERFSLILESASTNQTSMYLCASSGGDQPQHFGDGTRLSIL.

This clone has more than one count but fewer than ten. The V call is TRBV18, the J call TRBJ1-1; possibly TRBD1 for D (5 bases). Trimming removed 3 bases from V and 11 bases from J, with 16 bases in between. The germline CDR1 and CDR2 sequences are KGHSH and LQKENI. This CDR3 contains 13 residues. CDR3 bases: TGTGCCAGCTCACCCACGGACCCACGGGACGCTTTCTTT. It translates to CASSPTDPRDAFF. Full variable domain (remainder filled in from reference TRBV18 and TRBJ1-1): NAGVMQNPRHLVRRRGQEARLRCSPMKGHSHVYWYRQLPEEGLKFMVYLQKENIIDESGMPKERFSAEFPKEGPSILRIQQVVRGDSAAYFCASSPTDPRDAFFGQGTRLTVV.

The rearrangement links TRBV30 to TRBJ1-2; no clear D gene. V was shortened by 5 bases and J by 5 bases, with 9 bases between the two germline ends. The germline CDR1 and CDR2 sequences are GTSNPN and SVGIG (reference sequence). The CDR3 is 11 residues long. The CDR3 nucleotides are TGTGCCTGGGATCGCCTTTATGGCTACACCTTC. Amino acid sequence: CAWDRLYGYTF.

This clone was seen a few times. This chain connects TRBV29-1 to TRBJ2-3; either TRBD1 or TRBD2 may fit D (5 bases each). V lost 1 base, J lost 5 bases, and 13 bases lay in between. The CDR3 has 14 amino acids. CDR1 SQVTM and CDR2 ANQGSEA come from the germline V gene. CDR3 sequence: CSVEVGTRGDTQYF. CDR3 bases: TGCAGCGTTGAAGTAGGGACGCGAGGAGATACGCAGTATTTT.

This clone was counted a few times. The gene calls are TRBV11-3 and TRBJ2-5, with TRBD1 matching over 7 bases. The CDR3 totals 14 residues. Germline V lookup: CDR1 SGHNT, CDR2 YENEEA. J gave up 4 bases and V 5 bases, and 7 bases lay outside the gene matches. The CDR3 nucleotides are TGTGCCAGCAGCCCAGAGAGGGACAGAGAGACCCAGTACTTC. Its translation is CASSPERDRETQYF.

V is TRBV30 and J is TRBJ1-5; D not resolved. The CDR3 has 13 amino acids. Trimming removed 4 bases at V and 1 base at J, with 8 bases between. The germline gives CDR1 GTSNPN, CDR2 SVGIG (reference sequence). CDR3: CAWNGYSNQPQHF. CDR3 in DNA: TGTGCCTGGAACGGGTACAGCAATCAGCCCCAGCATTTT.

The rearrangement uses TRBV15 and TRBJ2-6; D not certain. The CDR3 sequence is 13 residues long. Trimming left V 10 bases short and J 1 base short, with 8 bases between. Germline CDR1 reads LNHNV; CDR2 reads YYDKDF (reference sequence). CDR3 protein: CAKSLSGANVLTF. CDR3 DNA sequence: TGTGCCAAATCACTGTCTGGGGCCAACGTCCTGACTTTC.